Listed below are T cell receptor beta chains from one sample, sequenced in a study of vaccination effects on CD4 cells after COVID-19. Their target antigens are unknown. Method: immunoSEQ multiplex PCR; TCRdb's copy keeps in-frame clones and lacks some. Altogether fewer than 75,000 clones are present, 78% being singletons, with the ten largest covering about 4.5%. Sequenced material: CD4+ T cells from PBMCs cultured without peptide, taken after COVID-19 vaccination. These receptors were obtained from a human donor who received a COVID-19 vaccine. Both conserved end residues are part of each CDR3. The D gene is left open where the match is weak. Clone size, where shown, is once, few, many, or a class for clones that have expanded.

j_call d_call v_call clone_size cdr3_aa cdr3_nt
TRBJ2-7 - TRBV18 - CASSPPAVNYEQYF TGTGCCAGCTCACCACCGGCAGTAAACTACGAGCAGTACTTC
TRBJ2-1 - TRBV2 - CATRLAYHEQFF TGTGCCACCCGCCTGGCATACCATGAGCAGTTCTTC
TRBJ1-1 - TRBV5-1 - CASSLSTEGMNTEAFF TGCGCCAGCAGCTTAAGCACTGAGGGTATGAACACTGAAGCTTTCTTT
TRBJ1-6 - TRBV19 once CASSMEAGWNSPLHF TGTGCCAGTAGTATGGAGGCAGGGTGGAATTCACCCCTCCACTTT
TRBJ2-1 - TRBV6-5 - CASRAYNEQFF TGTGCCAGCAGGGCTTACAATGAGCAGTTCTTC
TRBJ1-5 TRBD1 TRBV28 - CASRGQGVPSNQPQHF TGTGCCAGCAGAGGACAGGGGGTTCCGAGCAATCAGCCCCAGCATTTT
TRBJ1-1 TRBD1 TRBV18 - CASTGTGRNTEAFF TGTGCCAGCACCGGGACAGGGAGGAACACTGAAGCTTTCTTT
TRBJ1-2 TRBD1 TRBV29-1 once CSVSDRVVGYTF TGCAGCGTTAGTGACAGGGTCGTGGGCTACACCTTC
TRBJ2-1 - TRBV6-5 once CASRWASANNEQFF TGTGCCAGCAGGTGGGCTAGCGCAAACAATGAGCAGTTCTTC
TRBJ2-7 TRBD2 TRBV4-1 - CASSQGLAGGGEQYF TGCGCCAGCAGCCAAGGACTAGCGGGAGGTGGGGAGCAGTACTTC
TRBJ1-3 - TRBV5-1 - CASSLGPGEGNTIYF TGCGCCAGCAGCTTGGGTCCCGGGGAAGGAAACACCATATATTTT